Listed here is a single T cell receptor (beta chain). The study drew participants aged about 18 to 95 years from about two dozen US areas. Contact with a PCR-confirmed or clinician-diagnosed COVID-19 case occurred within 2 weeks of entry. The source of the sample is a study of blood T cell repertoires in COVID-19. Looked up from germline, CDR1 is MNHEY and CDR2 is SMNVEV (reference sequence). Unmatched junction bases numbered 7, after V lost 11 bases and J lost 4 bases. This CDR3 has 14 amino acids. Original data processing: Estimates of nucleated cell counts were drawn from the amplification of reference gene primers. The data were produced by immunoSEQ multiplex PCR, yet TCRdb's version contains in-frame clones alone and is incomplete. Clonal size and the V and J genes are those of that table, whereas D and trimming came from the DNA. Among more than 300,000 clones, over 90% were seen once, and the ten largest hold about 4%.

The clonotype was recovered from a woman younger than 45 who had been exposed to COVID-19. Specimen: PBMCs or T cells enriched from blood (not recorded which). The chain couples TRBV27 to TRBJ1-6, with 8 nucleotides matching TRBD1. DNA for the CDR3: TGTGCCGCCAGACAGGGGCAGTATAATTCACCCCTCCACTTT. Translating gives CAARQGQYNSPLHF.